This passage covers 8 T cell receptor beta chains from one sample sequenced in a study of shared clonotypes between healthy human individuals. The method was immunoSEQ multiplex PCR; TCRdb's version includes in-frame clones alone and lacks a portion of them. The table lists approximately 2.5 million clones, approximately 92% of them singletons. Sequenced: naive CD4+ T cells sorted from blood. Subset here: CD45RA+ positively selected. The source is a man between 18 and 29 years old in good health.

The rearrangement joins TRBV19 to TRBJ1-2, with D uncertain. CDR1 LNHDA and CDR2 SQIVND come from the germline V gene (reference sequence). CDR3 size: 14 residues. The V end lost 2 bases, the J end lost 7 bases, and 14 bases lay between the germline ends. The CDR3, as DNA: TGTGCCAGTAGTATACAGGAATCAACGGGTGGCTACACCTTC. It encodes CASSIQESTGGYTF.

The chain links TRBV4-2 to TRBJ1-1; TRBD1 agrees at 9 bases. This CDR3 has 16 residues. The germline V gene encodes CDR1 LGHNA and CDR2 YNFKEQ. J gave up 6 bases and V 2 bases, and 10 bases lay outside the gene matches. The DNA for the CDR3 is TGTGCCAGCAGCCAACCGGACAGGGGCGGAGCGGCTGAAGCTTTCTTT. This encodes CASSQPDRGGAAEAFF.

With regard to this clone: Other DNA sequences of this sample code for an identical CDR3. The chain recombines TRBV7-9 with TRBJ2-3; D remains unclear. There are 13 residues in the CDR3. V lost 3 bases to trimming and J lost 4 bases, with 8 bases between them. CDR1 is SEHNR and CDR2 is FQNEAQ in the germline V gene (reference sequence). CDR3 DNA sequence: TGTGCCAGCAGCTTCGCTGGGGCAGATACGCAGTATTTT. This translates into CASSFAGADTQYF.

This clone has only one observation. The CDR3 here is CASSSLQGAGTEAFF. The CDR3 DNA follows: TGTGCCAGCAGCTCGCTCCAGGGGGCAGGCACTGAAGCTTTCTTT. The chain links TRBV7-8 to TRBJ1-1; 8 bases agree with TRBD1. Trimming removed 4 bases from V and 4 bases from J; junction bases left unmatched: 8. Per germline, CDR1 SGHVS and CDR2 FQNEAQ. CDR3 size: 15 residues.

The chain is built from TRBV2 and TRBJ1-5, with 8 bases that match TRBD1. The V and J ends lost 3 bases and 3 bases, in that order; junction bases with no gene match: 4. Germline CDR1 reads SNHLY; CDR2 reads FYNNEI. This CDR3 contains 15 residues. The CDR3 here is CASSDPRGPNQPQHF. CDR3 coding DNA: TGTGCCAGCAGTGATCCCAGGGGGCCCAATCAGCCCCAGCATTTT.

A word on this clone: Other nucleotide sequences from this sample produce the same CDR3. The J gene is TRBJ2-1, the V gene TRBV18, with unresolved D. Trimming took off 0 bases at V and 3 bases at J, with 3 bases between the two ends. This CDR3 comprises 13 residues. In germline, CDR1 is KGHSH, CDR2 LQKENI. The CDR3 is CASSPPVYNEQFF. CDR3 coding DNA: TGTGCCAGCTCACCACCAGTCTACAATGAGCAGTTCTTC.

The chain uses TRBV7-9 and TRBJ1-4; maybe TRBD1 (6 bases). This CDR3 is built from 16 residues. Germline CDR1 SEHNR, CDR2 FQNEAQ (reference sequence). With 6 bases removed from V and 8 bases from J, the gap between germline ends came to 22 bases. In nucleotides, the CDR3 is TGTGCCAGCAGGGTGGAGAAGGGGGGCGCCTCAGAAAAACTGTTTTTT. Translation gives CASRVEKGGASEKLFF.

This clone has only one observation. CDR3 DNA sequence: TGCGCCAGCAGCTTGGGTCACGACGGGGGTTCCTACAATGAGCAGTTCTTC. This gives the protein CASSLGHDGGSYNEQFF. The chain uses TRBV5-1 and TRBJ2-1, with D tentatively TRBD2 (6 bases). Germline CDR1 reads SGHRS; CDR2 reads YFSETQ. V lost 0 bases and J lost 1, with 14 bases in between. This CDR3 comprises 17 residues.